The 5 T cell receptor beta chains presented below share a single source sample, sequenced in a study of T-cell reconstitution after alpha-beta-depleted transplantation in children (dated by TCRdb to about 2016). The library was built by means of PCR. TCRdb names Illumina HiSeq 2500 as the instrument used. Molecular barcoding was employed in the preparation of TCR libraries, with unique molecular identifiers being used to normalize TCRbeta repertoire quantification. Using fastp trimming at Q25 and MiXCR clonotype assembly, TCRdb reanalyzed the public sequencing data and kept in-frame beta chains. Here each entry gathers all rows of one CDR3 protein and keeps the most common genes and DNA. The sample contains fewer than 550,000 distinct CDR3 sequences, 15% to 20% of them found a single time. The ten biggest clones cover just under 30% of the sample. Reading the label with the study, this specimen's treatment or condition is: allogeneic hematopoietic cell transplantation with graft depleted of TCRalphabeta T cells and CD19 B cells.

The input for sequencing was PBMCs, mostly from graft donor cells, taken 360 days after TCRalphabeta/CD19-depleted stem cell transplant. The source is a boy under three years old who had a stem cell transplant for Wiskott-Aldrich syndrome, so the T cells may come from the graft donor.

V gene TRBV29-1 combines with J gene TRBJ2-1; 12 bases map to TRBD2. Looked up from germline, CDR1 is SQVTM and CDR2 is ANQGSEA. The CDR3 loop spans 12 amino acids. J was trimmed by 8 bases and V by 6 bases; bases with no gene match: 2. The CDR3 nucleotides are TGCAGCGTGACTAGCGGGAGAGATGAGCAGTTCTTC. Protein sequence: CSVTSGRDEQFF.

This clonotype turned up a few times. The chain combines TRBV3-1 with TRBJ2-5; TRBD1 matches at 8 bases. The V and J ends lost 3 bases and 5 bases, in that order; junction bases with no gene match: 5. This CDR3 comprises 14 residues. Germline V gives CDR1 LGHDT, CDR2 YNNKEL (reference sequence). CDR3 coding DNA: TGTGCCAGCAGCCACGCAGGGGGCAGGGAGACCCAGTACTTC. It yields the protein CASSHAGGRETQYF.

This clonotype has only a few counts. This sequence joins TRBV7-2 and TRBJ2-1; D is unclear. This CDR3 comprises 13 residues. V lost 5 bases and J lost 4, with 9 bases in between. CDR1 is SGHTA and CDR2 is FQGNSA in the germline V gene. CDR3 DNA sequence: TGTGCCAGCAGCGAGCAGGAGTACAATGAGCAGTTCTTC. This gives the protein CASSEQEYNEQFF.

The CDR3 here is CASSQLSADEQFF. The CDR3 region has the DNA TGCGCCAGCAGCCAACTTAGCGCGGACGAGCAGTTCTTC. The V and J genes are TRBV4-3 and TRBJ2-1, with D tentatively TRBD2 (5 bases). The germline V gene encodes CDR1 LGHNA and CDR2 YSLEER. The CDR3 is 13 amino acids. The ends were cut back, 2 bases at V and 10 bases at J, with 12 bases in the middle.

This clonotype showed up just a few times. This CDR3 is CSVPLAGGNYNEQFF. CDR3 nucleotides: TGCAGCGTCCCATTGGCGGGGGGGAATTACAATGAGCAGTTCTTC. V gene TRBV29-1 combines with J gene TRBJ2-1; 9 nucleotides match TRBD2. This CDR3 region has 15 residues. Germline values: CDR1 SQVTM, CDR2 ANQGSEA. V lost 6 bases and J lost 4; bases outside the gene matches: 10.